This T cell receptor (beta chain) was sequenced during a study of Ad26.COV2.S vaccination and SARS-CoV-2 variants. In germline, CDR1 is MNHEY, CDR2 SMNVEV (reference sequence). The CDR3 is 17 residues long. Trimming removed 6 bases from V and 4 bases from J, with 22 bases in between. TCRdb's table, derived via immunoSEQ multiplex PCR, lists solely in-frame clones and lacks some. The data show 300,000 to 350,000 clones, with 75% to 90% seen just once and about 5% held by the top ten. Sample treatment: roughly 19 received Ad26.COV2.S at low or high dose, single or two shots; about five received placebo; per-sample allocation not given. Sampling took place 63 days after the first vaccine or placebo injection.

The material sequenced was peripheral blood, taken in a trial of Ad26.COV2.S vaccine versus placebo. This sequence joins TRBV27 and TRBJ2-1; D may be TRBD2 (6 bases). The sequence was obtained from a person between 18 and 65 years old who received the Ad26.COV2.S COVID-19 vaccine or a placebo. The CDR3 region has the DNA TGTGCCAGCAGCCCGGGGGTGGGGTCGGACCGGTACAATGAGCAGTTCTTC. As protein: CASSPGVGSDRYNEQFF.